The present T cell receptor (beta chain) was sequenced within a study of blood T cell repertoires in COVID-19. Overall study: Acute-phase and convalescent COVID-19 samples originated in the United States, Italy and Spain.

Original processing notes: The authors estimated nucleated cell counts from reference gene primer amplification. Clones were read by immunoSEQ multiplex PCR, and TCRdb kept only the in-frame ones, dropping some. D and trimming were read from the DNA, whereas the V and J calls and clone size are those reported in that table. The sample yields about 190,000 clones, around 87% seen once. V was trimmed by 6 bases and J by 4 bases, leaving 12 bases between them. Germline V gene lookup returns CDR1 LNHDA and CDR2 SQIVND (reference sequence). This CDR3 has 13 amino acids. This TCR came from a man between 40 and 49 years old with active or convalescent COVID-19. The sample taken for sequencing was peripheral blood. The gene calls are TRBV19 and TRBJ1-2; D is undetermined. In nucleotides, the CDR3 is TGTGCCAGTAGCATCCGGGAGGTCTATGGCTACACCTTC. It is translated as CASSIREVYGYTF.